Listed below are T cell receptor beta chains from one sample, sequenced in a study of human T cells and chemical hapten exposure. TCRdb re-derived calls from the RACE reads in MiXCR, one entry per CDR3 protein. The data hold a few hundred thousand distinct CDR3 sequences, with under 6.5% observed a single time. Sequenced material: whole blood, taken in connection with sensitization to the hapten diphenylcyclopropenone (DPC). These receptors were collected from a woman between 18 and 30 years old with alopecia areata. Some clones in this sample may be carry-over from other donors' samples. Each CDR3 is given with its conserved first and last residue. Each record gives: J gene, V gene, D gene, clone size, CDR3 DNA, CDR3 protein. The D gene is left open where the match is weak. A clone size is listed for some rows: how often the clone was seen (once, few, many), or a class if it is expanded.

>TRBJ1-2|TRBV9|TRBD1|many
TGTGCCAGCAGCGTAGAACAGGGGTTCGGTGGCTACACCTTC
CASSVEQGFGGYTF
>TRBJ2-3|TRBV12-3/TRBV12-4|NA|NA
TGTGCCAGCAGTTCCCTACTGAGGGGGGGCGCAGAGTATTTT
CASSSLLRGGAEYF
>TRBJ2-1|TRBV11-2|TRBD2|many
TGTGCCAGCAGCTTAGATGAAAGGTGGAAGCTAGCGGGGTTCTTC
CASSLDERWKLAGFF
>TRBJ2-3|TRBV12-3/TRBV12-4|NA|NA
TGTGCCAGCAGTGAGGTTGGGCTAGATACGCAGTATTTT
CASSEVGLDTQYF
>TRBJ2-7|TRBV4-2|NA|NA
TGTGCCAGCAGCCGACAGCTGACTAGCTACGAGCAGTACTTC
CASSRQLTSYEQYF
>TRBJ1-5|TRBV7-2|NA|many
TGTGCCAGCAGCTTAGAGGTCAACGGGAGAACTAGCAATCAGCCCCAGCATTTT
CASSLEVNGRTSNQPQHF
>TRBJ2-3|TRBV5-8|NA|many
TGTGCCAGCAGCTGGCTCAAAATCCCGGATACGCAGTATTTT
CASSWLKIPDTQYF
>TRBJ1-1|TRBV7-9|NA|many
TGTGCCAGCAGCGATAGACAACCTGAAGCTTTCTTT
CASSDRQPEAFF
>TRBJ1-5|TRBV4-2|NA|many
TGTGCCAGCAGCCAAGATCGGGAGCCCCAGCATTTT
CASSQDREPQHF
>TRBJ2-2|TRBV6-2/TRBV6-3|TRBD1|many
TGTGCCAGCACCTTATACGGTCAGGGGGCCGGCACCGGGGAGCTGTTTTTT
CASTLYGQGAGTGELFF
>TRBJ2-1|TRBV19|TRBD2|few
TGTGCCAGTAGTATTCCCATTGGGACTAGCGGGGGGGCCGGTGAGCAGTTCTTC
CASSIPIGTSGGAGEQFF
>TRBJ2-3|TRBV12-3/TRBV12-4|NA|few
TGTGCCAGCAGCCCCCTTCGACTCGGCACAGATACGCAGTATTTT
CASSPLRLGTDTQYF
>TRBJ2-3|TRBV7-7|NA|few
TGTGCTAGCAGCTTGACGAGCGCCCCCACAGATACGCAGTATTTT
CASSLTSAPTDTQYF
>TRBJ2-1|TRBV11-3|TRBD1|few
TGTGCCAGCAGCTTAGTGGGGACAGGGTCAGCGGATGAGCAGTTCTTC
CASSLVGTGSADEQFF
>TRBJ1-2|TRBV6-5|TRBD1|many
TGTGCCAGCAGTTTTCTAGTAGGGACAGGTCCCTACTATGGCTACACCTTC
CASSFLVGTGPYYGYTF
>TRBJ2-7|TRBV5-1|NA|NA
TGCGCCAGCAGCTTGGGCCTTGGCCCCGAGCAGTACTTC
CASSLGLGPEQYF
>TRBJ1-4|TRBV12-3/TRBV12-4|NA|many
TGTGCCAGCAGTTCGGGGGTTTGGGAAAAACTGTTTTTT
CASSSGVWEKLFF
>TRBJ2-2|TRBV10-3|NA|few
TGTGCCATCAGTGCCGACAGGACTTATACCGGGGAGCTGTTTTTT
CAISADRTYTGELFF
>TRBJ2-1|TRBV20-1|TRBD2|few
TGCAGTGCTATGGCGGGGGTGAGCTCCTACAATGAGCAGTTCTTC
CSAMAGVSSYNEQFF
>TRBJ1-1|TRBV12-3/TRBV12-4|NA|NA
TGTGCCAGCAGTCCCTACAGGGAGAACACTGGAGCTTTCTTT
CASSPYRENTGAFF
>TRBJ2-5|TRBV5-1|NA|few
TGCGCCAGCAGCTGGGCCCCGATGAATCCCCAAGAGACCCAGTACTTC
CASSWAPMNPQETQYF
>TRBJ2-2|TRBV20-1|TRBD2|many
TGCAGTGCTTTAGCGGGATCGAACACCGGGGAGCTGTTTTTT
CSALAGSNTGELFF
>TRBJ2-3|TRBV9|NA|NA
TGTGCCAGCAGCGTAGGAAGGGTTGGAGGGACAGATACGCAGTATTTT
CASSVGRVGGTDTQYF
>TRBJ1-4|TRBV6-6|NA|many
TGTGCCACCAACGACGGAAATAATGAAAAACTGTTTTTT
CATNDGNNEKLFF
>TRBJ2-3|TRBV4-3|NA|NA
TGCGCCAGCAGCCAAGTGGTACCGGCAGATACGCAGTATTTT
CASSQVVPADTQYF
>TRBJ2-7|TRBV20-1|NA|NA
TGCAGTTCCCGTCCCTCTGGCGTCGGGGACGAGCAGTACTTC
CSSRPSGVGDEQYF
>TRBJ1-1|TRBV11-2|NA|few
TGTGCCAGCAGCTCTCAACAGGGTTTTGGGAACACTGAAGCTTTCTTT
CASSSQQGFGNTEAFF
>TRBJ1-2|TRBV5-8|NA|few
TGTGCCAGCAGCCCAAAGACAGCCGGAAACTATGGCTACACCTTC
CASSPKTAGNYGYTF
>TRBJ2-3|TRBV12-3/TRBV12-4|NA|few
TGTGCCAGCAGTGCTACTATAGCGTATTCCGACCGGGAAGGGCAGTATTTT
CASSATIAYSDREGQYF
>TRBJ1-1|TRBV20-1|NA|few
TGCAGTGCTAGCAGCGGGAACACTGAAGCTTTCTTT
CSASSGNTEAFF
>TRBJ1-2|TRBV6-6|NA|NA
TGTGCCAGCAGTTACACCGGAGGCCGGGGCGCCAAGGATCCTGGCTACACCTTC
CASSYTGGRGAKDPGYTF